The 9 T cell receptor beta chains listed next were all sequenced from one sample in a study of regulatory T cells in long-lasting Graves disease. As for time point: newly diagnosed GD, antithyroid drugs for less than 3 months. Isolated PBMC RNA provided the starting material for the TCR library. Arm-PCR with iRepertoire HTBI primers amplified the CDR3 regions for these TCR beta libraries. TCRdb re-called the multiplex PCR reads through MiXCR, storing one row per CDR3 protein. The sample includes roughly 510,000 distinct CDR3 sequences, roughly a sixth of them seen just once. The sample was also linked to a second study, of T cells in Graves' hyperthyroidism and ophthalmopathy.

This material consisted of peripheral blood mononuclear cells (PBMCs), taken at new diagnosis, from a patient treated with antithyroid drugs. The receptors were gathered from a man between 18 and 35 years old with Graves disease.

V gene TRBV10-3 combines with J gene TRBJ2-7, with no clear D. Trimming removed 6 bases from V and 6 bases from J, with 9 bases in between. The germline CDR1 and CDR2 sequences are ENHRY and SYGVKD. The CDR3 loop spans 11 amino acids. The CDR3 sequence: CAISEEAEQYF. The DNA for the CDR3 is TGTGCCATCAGCGAGGAAGCCGAGCAGTACTTC.

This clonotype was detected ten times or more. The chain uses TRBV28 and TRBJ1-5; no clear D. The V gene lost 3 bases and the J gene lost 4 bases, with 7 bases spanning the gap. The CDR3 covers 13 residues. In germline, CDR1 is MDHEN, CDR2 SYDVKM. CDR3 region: CASSFSGNQPQHF. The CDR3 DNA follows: TGTGCCAGCAGTTTCAGTGGGAATCAGCCCCAGCATTTT.

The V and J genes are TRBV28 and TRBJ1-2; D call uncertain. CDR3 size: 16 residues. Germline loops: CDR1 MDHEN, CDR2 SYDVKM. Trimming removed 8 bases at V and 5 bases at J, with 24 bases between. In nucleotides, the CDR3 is TGTGCCAGCGGGAAATTTGTGGGTTTCGCGTCTTATGGCTACACCTTC. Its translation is CASGKFVGFASYGYTF.

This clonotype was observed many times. CDR3 residues: CASSFRDSNNYGYTF. CDR3 coding DNA: TGTGCCAGCAGTTTCCGGGACAGCAACAACTATGGCTACACCTTC. The chain combines TRBV12-3 or TRBV12-4 with TRBJ1-2, with 7 bases matching TRBD1. This CDR3 is 15 amino acids long. The V segment lost 3 bases and the J segment 2 bases; nucleotides outside the gene matches: 6.

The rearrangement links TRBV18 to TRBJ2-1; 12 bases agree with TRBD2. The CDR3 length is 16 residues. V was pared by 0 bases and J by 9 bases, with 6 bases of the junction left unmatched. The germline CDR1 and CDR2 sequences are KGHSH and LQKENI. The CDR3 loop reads CASSPPGLAGISEQFF. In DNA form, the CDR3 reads TGTGCCAGCTCACCACCGGGACTAGCGGGTATTAGTGAGCAGTTCTTC.

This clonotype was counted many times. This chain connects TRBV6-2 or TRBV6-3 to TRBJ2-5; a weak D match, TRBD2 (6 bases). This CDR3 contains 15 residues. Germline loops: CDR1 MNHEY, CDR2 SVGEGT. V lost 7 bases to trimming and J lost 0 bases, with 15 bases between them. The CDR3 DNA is TGTGCCAGCATCCCCGCCGGGAGAAACCAAGAGACCCAGTACTTC. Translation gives CASIPAGRNQETQYF.

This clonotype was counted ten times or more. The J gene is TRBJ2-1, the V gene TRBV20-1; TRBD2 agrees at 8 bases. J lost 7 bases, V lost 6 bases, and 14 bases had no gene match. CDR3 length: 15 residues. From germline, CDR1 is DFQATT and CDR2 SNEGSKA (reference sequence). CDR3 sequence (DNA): TGCAGTGCAACCTCGCGGGAGGCCTCAACGAATGAGCAGTTCTTC. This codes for CSATSREASTNEQFF.

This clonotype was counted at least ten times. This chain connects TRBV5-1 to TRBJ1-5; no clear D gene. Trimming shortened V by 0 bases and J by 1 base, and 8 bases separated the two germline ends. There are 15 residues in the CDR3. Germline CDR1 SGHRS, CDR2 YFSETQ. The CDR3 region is CASSLEGRSNQPQHF. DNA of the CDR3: TGCGCCAGCAGCTTGGAGGGCAGGAGCAATCAGCCCCAGCATTTT. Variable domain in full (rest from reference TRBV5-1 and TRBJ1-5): KAGVTQTPRYLIKTRGQQVTLSCSPISGHRSVSWYQQTPGQGLQFLFEYFSETQRNKGNFPGRFSGRQFSNSRSEMNVSTLELGDSALYLCASSLEGRSNQPQHFGDGTRLSIL.

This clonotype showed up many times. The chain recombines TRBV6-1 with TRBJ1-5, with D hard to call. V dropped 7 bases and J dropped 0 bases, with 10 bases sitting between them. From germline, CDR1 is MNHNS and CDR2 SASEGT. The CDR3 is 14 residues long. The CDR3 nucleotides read TGTGCCAGCACCATAGACCATAGCAATCAGCCCCAGCATTTT. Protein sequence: CASTIDHSNQPQHF.